These 32 T cell receptor beta chains came from one sample sequenced in a study of blood T cell repertoires in COVID-19. Sequencing was performed with immunoSEQ multiplex PCR; in TCRdb, only in-frame clones are kept and a portion is missing. This table holds roughly 120,000 clones, around 86% found once. The sequenced material came from peripheral blood. Receptor source: a woman in her 70s with acute or convalescent COVID-19.

The rearrangement uses TRBV27 and TRBJ2-3; 11 nucleotides align to TRBD2. CDR1 and CDR2 (germline): MNHEY, SMNVEV (reference sequence). V shed 1 base, J shed 6 bases, and the junction held 24 bases outside the gene matches. There are 22 residues in the CDR3. The CDR3 DNA sequence: TGTGCCAGCAGTTTATTCTTTTTGGTAGCGGGGGGGCGACGGGAGAGGATGGATACGCAGTATTTT. Encoded protein: CASSLFFLVAGGRRERMDTQYF.

This clone was seen only once. The rearrangement joins TRBV7-3 to TRBJ2-1; 8 positions agree with TRBD2. In germline, CDR1 is SGHTA, CDR2 FQGTGA. V was pared by 3 bases and J by 10 bases, with 8 bases of the junction left unmatched. The CDR3 length is 14 residues. The chain's CDR3 is CASSFLAGETEQFF. The CDR3 DNA reads as TGTGCCAGCAGCTTTCTAGCGGGTGAGACGGAGCAGTTCTTC.

The chain has TRBV25-1 and TRBJ1-4, with D perhaps TRBD1 (5 bases). The ends were cut back, 2 bases at V and 7 bases at J, with 14 bases in the middle. The CDR3 is 15 residues long. CDR1 and CDR2 from the germline V gene are MGHDK and SYGVNS. Written as DNA, the CDR3 is TGTGCCAGCAGTGAACGGGCAGGGCAGGTTGAAAAACTGTTTTTT. Its translation is CASSERAGQVEKLFF. Full variable domain (remainder filled in from reference TRBV25-1 and TRBJ1-4): EADIYQTPRYLVIGTGKKITLECSQTMGHDKMYWYQQDPGMELHLIHYSYGVNSTEKGDLSSESTVSRIRTEHFPLTLESARPSHTSQYLCASSERAGQVEKLFFGSGTQLSVL.

The rearrangement links TRBV6-2 or TRBV6-3 to TRBJ1-5; TRBD1 matches 8 bases. CDR3 size: 14 residues. The V and J ends lost 5 bases and 6 bases, in that order; junction bases with no gene match: 6. Germline CDR1 reads MNHEY; CDR2 reads SVGEGT. The CDR3 reads CASSRETGVQPQHF. CDR3 nucleotide sequence: TGTGCCAGCAGTCGGGAGACAGGGGTTCAGCCCCAGCATTTT.

This chain links TRBV28 with TRBJ1-1; no firm D call. Germline V gene data show CDR1 as MDHEN and CDR2 as SYDVKM. The length of the CDR3 is 15 residues. V shed 5 bases and J shed 4 bases, with 17 bases lying between them. As DNA, the CDR3 is TGTGCCAGCAGTCTCACCGACTACAGTGTCACTGAAGCTTTCTTT. Protein: CASSLTDYSVTEAFF.

The chain recombines TRBV5-6 with TRBJ1-3; a weak D match, TRBD1 (5 bases). The length of the CDR3 is 16 residues. With 3 bases removed from V and 0 bases from J, the gap between germline ends came to 13 bases. Germline assignment: CDR1 SGHDT and CDR2 YYEEEE. The CDR3 region is CASSSRRGSSGNTIYF. The CDR3 region has the DNA TGTGCCAGCAGCTCGAGGAGGGGCAGCTCTGGAAACACCATATATTTT.

This clone was seen a few times. The chain combines TRBV28 with TRBJ1-1; perhaps TRBD1 as D (6 bases). Germline CDR1 and CDR2: MDHEN and SYDVKM. The V end was cut by 3 bases, the J end by 0 bases, with 11 bases between. This CDR3 is built from 15 residues. CDR3 residues: CASSLGGQMNTEAFF. The CDR3 bases are TGTGCCAGCAGTTTGGGCGGACAGATGAACACTGAAGCTTTCTTT.

CDR3 coding DNA: TGTGCCAGTAGTATAGCCGGGACAATGAACACTGAAGCTTTCTTT. Protein sequence: CASSIAGTMNTEAFF. The V call is TRBV19, the J call TRBJ1-1; the D gene is possibly TRBD1 (6 bases). The CDR3 covers 15 residues. CDR1 is LNHDA and CDR2 is SQIVND in the germline V gene (reference sequence). Trimming cost V 1 base and J 0 bases, with 9 bases left between them.

This chain links TRBV5-1 with TRBJ2-7, with a weak D call TRBD2 (6 bases). The germline gives CDR1 SGHRS, CDR2 YFSETQ. V was clipped by 4 bases and J by 5 bases, with 10 bases between them. CDR3 length: 12 amino acids. The CDR3 here is CASSRPGDEQYF. CDR3 nucleotide sequence: TGCGCCAGCAGCCGGCCGGGGGACGAGCAGTACTTC.

The chain carries TRBV11-2 and TRBJ1-4; the D gene is possibly TRBD1 (6 bases). Germline loops: CDR1 SGHAT, CDR2 FQNNGV. This CDR3 is built from 16 residues. V lost 1 base, J lost 4 bases, and 13 bases lay in between. This CDR3 is CASSLGLRTDNEKLFF. The CDR3 DNA is TGTGCCAGCAGCTTAGGGCTCAGGACAGATAATGAAAAACTGTTTTTT.

This clone came up once. The chain links TRBV5-4 to TRBJ2-7; D might be TRBD1 (5 bases). This CDR3 is 11 amino acids long. CDR1 and CDR2 from the germline V gene are SGHNT and YYREEE (reference sequence). V lost 2 bases to trimming and J lost 6 bases, with 6 bases between them. The CDR3 nucleotides read TGTGCCAGCAGCTTTAGGGGCGAGCAGTACTTC. Its protein product is CASSFRGEQYF.

This rearrangement joins TRBV7-3 to TRBJ2-3, with 8 bases matching TRBD2. The CDR3 consists of 16 residues. V lost 2 bases to trimming and J lost 3 bases; unmatched junction nucleotides: 7. From germline, CDR1 is SGHTA and CDR2 FQGTGA. The CDR3 nucleotides read TGTGCCAGCAGCTTAGCGGGGGGTACGAGGACAGATACGCAGTATTTT. This encodes CASSLAGGTRTDTQYF.

The rearrangement joins TRBV2 to TRBJ1-5; 8 bases fit TRBD1. V lost 4 bases, J lost 7 bases, and 6 bases stayed unmatched. Germline CDR1 SNHLY, CDR2 FYNNEI. This CDR3 region has 14 residues. CDR3 sequence: CASSGGRGRQPQHF. The DNA of the CDR3 is TGTGCCAGCAGTGGAGGCAGGGGGCGGCAGCCCCAGCATTTT.

There are a few counts of this clone. V usage is TRBV7-9 and J usage is TRBJ1-2; 8 nucleotides align to TRBD1. Germline trimming cut 5 bases from V and 2 bases from J; bases unmatched to any gene: 13. From germline, CDR1 is SEHNR and CDR2 FQNEAQ (reference sequence). This CDR3 has 17 amino acids. CDR3 coding DNA: TGTGCCAGCAGCCGAACTACGCAGGGGGCCTCGAACTATGGCTACACCTTC. Translated: CASSRTTQGASNYGYTF.

As DNA, the CDR3 is TGTGCCAGCCGCGGGCCCAGCTCCTACAATGAGCAGTTCTTC. It yields the protein CASRGPSSYNEQFF. This chain connects TRBV28 to TRBJ2-1; D might be TRBD2 (5 bases). The CDR3 contains 14 residues. The V end lost 8 bases, the J end lost 0 bases, and 11 bases lay between the germline ends. The germline gives CDR1 MDHEN, CDR2 SYDVKM.

J is TRBJ2-7 and V is TRBV13; 10 bases are shared with TRBD1. Germline V gives CDR1 PRHDT, CDR2 FYEKMQ (reference sequence). V was clipped by 2 bases and J by 2 bases; unmatched bases: 3. The CDR3 extends over 15 amino acids. CDR3 DNA sequence: TGTGCCAGCAGCTTAACGACAGGGGGCCCCTACGAGCAGTACTTC. It specifies CASSLTTGGPYEQYF.

The chain links TRBV2 to TRBJ2-5, with 10 bases identical to TRBD2. This CDR3 has 14 residues. Germline V gives CDR1 SNHLY, CDR2 FYNNEI. J lost 5 bases, V lost 4 bases, and 4 bases had no gene match. The CDR3 protein is CASSVGLAFETQYF. For the CDR3, the DNA is TGTGCCAGCAGTGTGGGACTAGCGTTTGAGACCCAGTACTTC. The entire variable domain, with the rest obtained from reference TRBV2 and TRBJ2-5, is as follows: EPEVTQTPSHQVTQMGQEVILRCVPISNHLYFYWYRQILGQKVEFLVSFYNNEISEKSEIFDDQFSVERPDGSNFTLKIRSTKLEDSAMYFCASSVGLAFETQYFGPGTRLLVL.

This chain connects TRBV23-1 to TRBJ2-7; no reliable D call. TRBV23-1 is designated an ORF whose function remains uncertain. This CDR3 contains 16 residues. V was trimmed by 2 bases and J by 2 bases, leaving 16 bases between them. CDR3 sequence reads: CASSQISYSGTYEQYF. In nucleotides, the CDR3 is TGCGCCAGCAGTCAAATAAGCTATTCAGGAACCTACGAGCAGTACTTC.

This chain connects TRBV27 to TRBJ2-7; D is unclear. The CDR3 has 15 amino acids. Trimming took 6 bases from V and 4 from J, leaving 19 bases between them. Germline CDR1 and CDR2: MNHEY and SMNVEV (reference sequence). CDR3 amino acids: CASSRGSSVGYEQYF. CDR3 coding DNA: TGTGCCAGCAGCCGCGGATCGTCCGTTGGTTACGAGCAGTACTTC.

As to this clone: The junction does not match germline at one end; this may be a read error. The chain employs TRBV7-9 and TRBJ1-3, with D possibly TRBD1 on 5 matching bases. The CDR3 is made up of 11 amino acids. Germline lookup yields CDR1 SEHNR and CDR2 FQNEAQ (reference sequence). CDR3 protein: CGGSSGNTIYF. CDR3 DNA sequence: TGCGGGGGGAGCTCTGGAAACACCATATATTTT.

V and J are TRBV7-9 and TRBJ1-3, with D perhaps matching TRBD1 (5 bases). Germline loops: CDR1 SEHNR, CDR2 FQNEAQ (reference sequence). The length of the CDR3 is 14 residues. Trimming cost V 4 bases and J 3 bases, with 10 bases left between them. CDR3 residues: CASSWAGLGNTIYF. CDR3 nucleotide sequence: TGTGCCAGCAGCTGGGCGGGACTTGGAAACACCATATATTTT. Supplemented by reference TRBV7-9 and TRBJ1-3, the full variable domain reads DTGVSQNPRHKITKRGQNVTFRCDPISEHNRLYWYRQTLGQGPEFLTYFQNEAQLEKSRLLSDRFSAERPKGSFSTLEIQRTEQGDSAMYLCASSWAGLGNTIYFGEGSWLTVV.

The V and J genes are TRBV3-1 (or the pseudogene TRBV3-2) and TRBJ1-1; tentatively, D is TRBD1 (5 bases). The germline CDR1 and CDR2 sequences are LGHDT and YNNKEL (reference sequence). CDR3 size: 16 residues. The V end was cut by 2 bases, the J end by 0 bases, with 13 bases between. DNA for the CDR3: TGTGCCAGCAGCCAAATTCGGACAACCTTGAACACTGAAGCTTTCTTT. Translation: CASSQIRTTLNTEAFF.

The rearrangement joins TRBV12-5 to TRBJ1-4; 7 positions match TRBD1. V shed 6 bases, J shed 6 bases, and the junction held 10 bases outside the gene matches. Germline CDR1 and CDR2: LGHNT and FRNRAP. The length of the CDR3 is 15 residues. Written as DNA, the CDR3 is TGTGCTAGTGGAAAAACCGGGACAGAGGATGAAAAACTGTTTTTT. Translating gives CASGKTGTEDEKLFF.

This chain joins TRBV10-3 and TRBJ2-1, with 11 nucleotides matching TRBD1. Per germline, CDR1 ENHRY and CDR2 SYGVKD. The CDR3 is 17 amino acids. V was pared by 2 bases and J by 6 bases, with 9 bases of the junction left unmatched. CDR3 bases: TGTGCCATCAGTGAGGGGACAGGGGGGCCGCGGGGCAATGAGCAGTTCTTC. This sequence encodes CAISEGTGGPRGNEQFF.

The chain has TRBV10-1 and TRBJ2-4; D is undetermined. CDR1 WNHNN and CDR2 SYGVQD come from the germline V gene (reference sequence). Trimming left V 6 bases short and J 1 base short, with 10 bases between. The CDR3 is made up of 14 amino acids. The CDR3 DNA follows: TGCGCCAGCAGCCACGCTAGGGCCAAAAACATTCAGTACTTC. This codes for CASSHARAKNIQYF.

The rearrangement links TRBV11-2 to TRBJ2-1; 7 nucleotides agree with TRBD2. V shed 7 bases, J shed 2 bases, and the junction held 8 bases outside the gene matches. CDR1 SGHAT and CDR2 FQNNGV come from the germline V gene. The CDR3 contains 15 residues. The CDR3, as DNA: TGTGCCAGCATCGAGGGGAGGGGACCCTACAATGAGCAGTTCTTC. Translation: CASIEGRGPYNEQFF.

The chain joins TRBV12-3 or TRBV12-4 to TRBJ1-2; 7 nucleotides agree with TRBD1. V gave up 5 bases and J gave up 4 bases; unmatched junction bases: 4. CDR3 length equals 13 residues. The CDR3 protein is CASSPRQGYGYTF. CDR3 bases: TGTGCCAGCAGTCCCAGACAGGGCTATGGCTACACCTTC.

The chain links TRBV28 to TRBJ2-5; tentative D call: TRBD2 (6 bases). The V gene lost 7 bases and the J gene lost 5 bases, with 20 bases spanning the gap. CDR1 is MDHEN and CDR2 is SYDVKM in the germline V gene. This CDR3 comprises 15 residues. The CDR3 region is CASISSPGGRETQYF. The CDR3 DNA is TGTGCCAGCATTTCATCACCCGGGGGTCGGGAGACCCAGTACTTC. The entire variable domain, with the rest obtained from reference TRBV28 and TRBJ2-5, is as follows: DVKVTQSSRYLVKRTGEKVFLECVQDMDHENMFWYRQDPGLGLRLIYFSYDVKMKEKGDIPEGYSVSREKKERFSLILESASTNQTSMYLCASISSPGGRETQYFGPGTRLLVL.

The table lists this clone with a few counts. The chain joins TRBV6-1 to TRBJ1-5, with D maybe TRBD1 (5 bases). This CDR3 is built from 13 residues. Germline V gene lookup returns CDR1 MNHNS and CDR2 SASEGT. V was clipped by 3 bases and J by 5 bases, with 8 bases between them. This chain's CDR3 is CASSDRADQPQHF. DNA of the CDR3: TGTGCCAGCAGTGACAGGGCCGATCAGCCCCAGCATTTT.

The V call is TRBV2, the J call TRBJ1-6; D is unclear. Trimming removed 7 bases from V and 0 bases from J, with 10 bases in between. This CDR3 is 15 amino acids long. Germline CDR1 is SNHLY and CDR2 is FYNNEI. The CDR3 DNA sequence: TGTGCCAGCACCGGACTGAGCTCCTATAATTCACCCCTCCACTTT. This sequence encodes CASTGLSSYNSPLHF.

The V and J genes are TRBV7-9 and TRBJ2-7; 10 bases line up with TRBD2. V gave up 8 bases and J gave up 6 bases; unmatched junction bases: 10. The length of the CDR3 is 14 residues. CDR1 is SEHNR, CDR2 FQNEAQ, per germline (reference sequence). The CDR3, as DNA: TGTGCCAGCCAGGTCCTAGCGGGGGCGGGCGAGCAGTACTTC. Translating it yields CASQVLAGAGEQYF.

V gene TRBV21-1 combines with J gene TRBJ1-4. TRBV21-1 is a listed pseudogene. The CDR3 covers 15 residues. The DNA of the CDR3 is TGTGCCAGCATGACGCGATGGGGGGAGGGAGGAAAACTGTTTTTT. Its translation: CASMTRWGEGGKLFF.